This T cell receptor (beta chain) was recorded in a study of breast tumors, draining lymph nodes, adjacent tissues. Between the trimmed V and J ends, which lost 2 bases and 8 bases, there was a span of 15 bases. Germline lookup yields CDR1 SGHRS and CDR2 YFSETQ. The CDR3 runs 14 residues. A single record per CDR3 protein comes from TCRdb applying MiXCR to the multiplex PCR reads. The data show 200,000 to 250,000 distinct CDR3 sequences, with around 32% seen just once and 1.4% held by the top ten. Breast cancer patients provided tissue from their axillary draining lymph nodes. Study-level findings and limits: Data fit most tumor T cells coming from lymph node, expanding in tumor. Luminal-like breast cancer showed significantly higher tumor–nontumor repertoire similarity than basal-like. The lymph node origin of tumor T cells was framed as consistent with a hypothesis, not demonstrated. Tumors had less TCR diversity than lymph nodes, more than nontumor tissue.

This clonotype was seen many times. Its antigen is currently unknown. The clonotype comes from a female donor with breast cancer. Some clones in this sample may be carry-over from other donors' samples. The sample consisted of axillary lymph node tissue. The chain recombines TRBV5-1 with TRBJ2-3, with D perhaps matching TRBD1 (5 bases). The CDR3 region is CASSLGRAGATQYF. CDR3 coding DNA: TGCGCCAGCAGCTTAGGCAGGGCTGGTGCTACGCAGTATTTT. The whole variable domain, filled in from reference TRBV5-1 and TRBJ2-3, reads KAGVTQTPRYLIKTRGQQVTLSCSPISGHRSVSWYQQTPGQGLQFLFEYFSETQRNKGNFPGRFSGRQFSNSRSEMNVSTLELGDSALYLCASSLGRAGATQYFGPGTRLTVL.